This T cell receptor (beta chain) was recovered during a study of cytomegalovirus exposure and HLA in healthy donors. General study points: With high specificity and sensitivity, the classifier reportedly diagnosed cytomegalovirus status. Later on, an analysis found that several of the most significant clusters appeared to be linked to common viral pathogens, which included parvovirus B19.

Nominally healthy donors were sampled, though unrecorded immune exposures were likely. Comment on this clone: Antigen specificity is unknown. One end of the junction varies from germline; a read error may be responsible.

Amplification used 60 Vbeta primers and 13 Jbeta primers. TCRdb's copy holds only in-frame clones and misses some; the assay was immunoSEQ multiplex PCR. This table has roughly 150,000 clones, roughly two thirds appearing once. The CDR3 totals 11 residues. CDR1 is SEHNR, CDR2 FQNEAQ, per germline (reference sequence). The receptor's source is a woman aged 18-30 years in good health and CMV-seropositive. Sequenced: PBMCs. The chain recombines TRBV7-9 with TRBJ2-7; no definite D call. In DNA form, the CDR3 reads TGTTCCAGCAGCGTGAGCTACGAGCAGTACTTC. This encodes CSSSVSYEQYF.